This T cell receptor (beta chain) derives from a study of T cells after posttransplantation cyclophosphamide. Here immunoSEQ multiplex PCR was the method, and the copy in TCRdb shows in-frame clones only, minus some. The repertoire holds about 19,000 clones, approximately 86% seen once, with about 6.7% in the top ten. This CDR3 is 13 amino acids long. Germline V CDR1 and CDR2: LNHDA, SQIVND (reference sequence). Cyclophosphamide on days +3 and +4 followed busulfan-fludarabine conditioning and a marrow graft. This TCR was sampled from a female patient aged 40-50 years who received an allogeneic stem cell transplant from a related donor, was CMV-positive, and had no GVHD. Some T cells may be provided by the graft donor. The sample here was PBMCs, taken after allogeneic stem cell transplant with posttransplant cyclophosphamide. The chain carries TRBV19 and TRBJ2-5, with D uncertain. The J call is doubtful: the DNA matches TRBJ2-7 better. The CDR3 here is CASRESRSYEQYF. CDR3 DNA sequence: TGTGCCAGTAGGGAGTCTCGCTCCTACGAGCAGTACTTC.